This T cell receptor (beta chain) was captured in a study of blood T cell repertoires in COVID-19. Study at large: From T cells, B-cell-depleted T cells, or PBMCs came the material, which was cDNA or gDNA.

Original handling: For nucleated cells, counts were estimated from reference gene primer amplification. Method: immunoSEQ multiplex PCR; TCRdb's copy keeps in-frame clones and lacks some. That table is the source of V, J and clone size, and D and trimming were worked out from the DNA. The sample contains 200,000 to 300,000 clones, 75% to 90% of which appear only once. This CDR3 contains 18 residues. Trimming pared 1 base from V and 1 base from J, leaving 19 bases between. CDR1 is SEHNR, CDR2 FQNEAQ, per germline (reference sequence). The chain employs TRBV7-9 and TRBJ1-1; D is undetermined. The sample comprised peripheral blood. The sequence derives from a middle-aged woman who had recovered from COVID-19. The CDR3 loop reads CASSLESRAGGTNTEAFF. In nucleotides, the CDR3 is TGTGCCAGCAGCTTAGAAAGCCGGGCAGGAGGTACGAACACTGAAGCTTTCTTT.